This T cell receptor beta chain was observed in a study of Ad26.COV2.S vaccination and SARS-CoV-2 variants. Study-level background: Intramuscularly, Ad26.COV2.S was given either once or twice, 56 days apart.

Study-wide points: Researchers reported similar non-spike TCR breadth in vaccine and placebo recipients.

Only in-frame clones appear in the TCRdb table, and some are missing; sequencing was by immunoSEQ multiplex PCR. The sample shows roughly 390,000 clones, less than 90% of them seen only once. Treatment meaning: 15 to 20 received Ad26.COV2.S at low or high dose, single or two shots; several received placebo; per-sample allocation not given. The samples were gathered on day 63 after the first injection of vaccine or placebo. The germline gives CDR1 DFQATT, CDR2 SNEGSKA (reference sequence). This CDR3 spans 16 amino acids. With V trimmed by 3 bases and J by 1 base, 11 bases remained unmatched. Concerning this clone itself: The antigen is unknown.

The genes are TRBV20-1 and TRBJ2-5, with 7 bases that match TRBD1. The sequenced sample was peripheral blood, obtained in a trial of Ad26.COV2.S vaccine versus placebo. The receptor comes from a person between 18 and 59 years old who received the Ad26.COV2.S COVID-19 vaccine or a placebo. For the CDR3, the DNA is TGCAGTGCTAGTCGACAGGGTGGACGTCTCCAAGAGACCCAGTACTTC. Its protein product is CSASRQGGRLQETQYF.